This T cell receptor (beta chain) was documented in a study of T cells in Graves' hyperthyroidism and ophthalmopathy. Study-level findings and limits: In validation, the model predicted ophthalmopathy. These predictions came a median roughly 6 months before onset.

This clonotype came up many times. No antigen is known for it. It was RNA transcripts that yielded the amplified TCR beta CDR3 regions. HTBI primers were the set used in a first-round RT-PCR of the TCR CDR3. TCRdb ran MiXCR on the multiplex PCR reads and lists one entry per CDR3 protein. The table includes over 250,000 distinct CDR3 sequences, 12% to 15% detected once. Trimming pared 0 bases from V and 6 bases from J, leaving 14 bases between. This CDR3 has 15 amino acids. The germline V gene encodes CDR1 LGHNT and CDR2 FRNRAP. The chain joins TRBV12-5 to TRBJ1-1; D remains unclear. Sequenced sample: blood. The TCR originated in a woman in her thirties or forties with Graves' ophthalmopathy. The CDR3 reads CASGLVAGITPEAFF. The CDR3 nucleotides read TGTGCTAGTGGTTTGGTAGCAGGAATTACCCCTGAAGCTTTCTTT.